A single TCR beta chain is shown here with its context. In the original analysis: Counts of nucleated cells, estimated from reference gene primer amplification, were obtained. The data were produced by immunoSEQ multiplex PCR, yet TCRdb's version contains in-frame clones alone and is incomplete. V and J calls and clone size are as listed in that table; D and trimming were resolved from the DNA. The sample lists about 210,000 clones, about 89% occurring once. This CDR3 region has 15 residues. The ends were cut back, 4 bases at V and 8 bases at J, with 18 bases in the middle. The germline V gene encodes CDR1 SGHNT and CDR2 YYREEE (reference sequence). The data stem from a study of blood T cell repertoires in COVID-19.

V is TRBV5-4 and J is TRBJ1-4; possible D gene TRBD1, 5 bases. Sequencing was carried out using peripheral blood. The TCR comes from a woman aged 35 to 49 with acute or convalescent COVID-19. CDR3 amino acids: CASSPGGGPWEKLFF. In DNA, the CDR3 is TGTGCCAGCAGCCCCGGGGGAGGACCTTGGGAAAAACTGTTTTTT. The whole variable domain, remainder taken from reference TRBV5-4 and TRBJ1-4, is ETGVTQSPTHLIKTRGQQVTLRCSSQSGHNTVSWYQQALGQGPQFIFQYYREEENGRGNFPPRFSGLQFPNYSSELNVNALELDDSALYLCASSPGGGPWEKLFFGSGTQLSVL.